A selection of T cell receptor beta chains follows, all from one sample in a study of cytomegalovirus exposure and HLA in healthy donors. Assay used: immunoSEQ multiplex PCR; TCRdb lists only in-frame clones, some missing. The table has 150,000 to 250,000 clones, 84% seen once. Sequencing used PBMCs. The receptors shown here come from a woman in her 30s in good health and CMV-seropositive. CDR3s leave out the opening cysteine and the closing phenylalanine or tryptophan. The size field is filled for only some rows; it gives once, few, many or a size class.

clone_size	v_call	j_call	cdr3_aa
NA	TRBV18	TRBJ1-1	ASSQGMDTEAF
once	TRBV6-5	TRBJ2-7	ASRNRMVPEQY
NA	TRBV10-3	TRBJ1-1	AIKAGSDTEAF
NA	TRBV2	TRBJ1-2	ASSRDRESYGYT
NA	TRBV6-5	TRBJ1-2	ASSPGQAQGYT
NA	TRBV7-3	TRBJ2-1	ASSPAQGVNEQF
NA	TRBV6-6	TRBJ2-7	ASSFTAGAHEQY
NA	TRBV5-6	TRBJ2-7	ASSRGGLSGYEQY
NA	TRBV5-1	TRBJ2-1	ASSLTLTSANEQF
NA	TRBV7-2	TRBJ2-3	ASSLGAASSDTQY
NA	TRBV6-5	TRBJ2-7	ASRRMTSEQY